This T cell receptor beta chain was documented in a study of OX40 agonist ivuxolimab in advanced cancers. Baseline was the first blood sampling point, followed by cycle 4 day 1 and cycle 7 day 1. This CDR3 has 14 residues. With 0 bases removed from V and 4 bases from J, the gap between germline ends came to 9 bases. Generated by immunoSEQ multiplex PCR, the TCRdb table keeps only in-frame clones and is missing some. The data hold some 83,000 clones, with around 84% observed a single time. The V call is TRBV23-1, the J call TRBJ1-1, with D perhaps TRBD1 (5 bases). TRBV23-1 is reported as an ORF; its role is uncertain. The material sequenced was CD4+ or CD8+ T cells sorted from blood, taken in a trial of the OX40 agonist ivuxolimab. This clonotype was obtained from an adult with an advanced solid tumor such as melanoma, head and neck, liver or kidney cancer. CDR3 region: CASSQSGTSTEAFF. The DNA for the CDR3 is TGCGCCAGCAGTCAATCCGGGACGAGCACTGAAGCTTTCTTT.